Listed here are 22 T cell receptor beta chains from one sample, sequenced in a study of blood T cell repertoires in COVID-19. Sequencing used immunoSEQ multiplex PCR; TCRdb keeps in-frame clones, though not all of them. The sample holds about 200,000 clones, around 79% seen once. Source material: peripheral blood. All receptors derive from a woman in her thirties or forties with COVID-19, enrolled during active disease.

Note on this clone: One end of the junction fails to match germline, which may point to a read error. The chain has TRBV4-1 and TRBJ1-1; D is ambiguous. The CDR3 covers 12 residues. Per the germline V gene, CDR1 is MGHRA and CDR2 is YSYEKL. The CDR3 region is CASRQGGSEAFF. The CDR3 DNA reads as TGCGCCAGCAGGCAAGGAGGGTCTGAAGCTTTCTTT.

The J gene is TRBJ1-5, the V gene TRBV4-1; 7 nucleotides align to TRBD1. Per the germline V gene, CDR1 is MGHRA and CDR2 is YSYEKL. This CDR3 contains 17 residues. Germline trimming cut 4 bases from V and 4 bases from J; bases unmatched to any gene: 13. CDR3 amino acids: CASSRSKLGTANQPQHF. The CDR3 bases are TGCGCCAGCAGCCGCTCAAAACTCGGGACAGCGAATCAGCCCCAGCATTTT.

This clone is a singleton in its sample. V usage is TRBV19 and J usage is TRBJ1-2; 7 nucleotides align to TRBD1. Trimming removed 4 bases from V and 4 bases from J; junction bases left unmatched: 3. The germline V gene encodes CDR1 LNHDA and CDR2 SQIVND (reference sequence). The CDR3 runs 13 residues. The CDR3, as DNA: TGTGCCAGTAGTAAAAGGGGGCCCTATGGCTACACCTTC. Encoded protein: CASSKRGPYGYTF.

The chain employs TRBV29-1 and TRBJ2-1; TRBD2 matches 12 bases. The CDR3 contains 19 residues. Looked up from germline, CDR1 is SQVTM and CDR2 is ANQGSEA. Trimming took 4 bases from V and 0 from J; bases not matched to a gene: 13. The CDR3 reads CSVGRGGLAGGSSYNEQFF. DNA of the CDR3: TGCAGCGTTGGCAGGGGTGGGCTAGCGGGAGGGAGCTCCTACAATGAGCAGTTCTTC.

This chain uses TRBV29-1 with TRBJ1-1; D is ambiguous. V was trimmed by 1 base and J by 5 bases, leaving 11 bases between them. Germline CDR1 SQVTM, CDR2 ANQGSEA. The CDR3 sequence is 13 residues long. The CDR3 reads CSVEGGAWTEAFF. The CDR3 DNA follows: TGCAGCGTTGAAGGCGGCGCATGGACTGAAGCTTTCTTT. Full variable domain (rest looked up from reference TRBV29-1 and TRBJ1-1): SAVISQKPSRDICQRGTSLTIQCQVDSQVTMMFWYRQQPGQSLTLIATANQGSEATYESGFVIDKFPISRPNLTFSTLTVSNMSPEDSSIYLCSVEGGAWTEAFFGQGTRLTVV.

The chain employs TRBV11-1 and TRBJ1-2, with 8 bases identical to TRBD1. The V and J ends lost 5 bases and 1 base, in that order; junction bases with no gene match: 9. The germline V gene has CDR1 SGHAT and CDR2 FQDESV (reference sequence). The CDR3 loop spans 16 amino acids. CDR3 in amino acids: CASSPGGPTHNYGYTF. The CDR3 DNA sequence: TGTGCCAGCAGCCCAGGGGGCCCTACTCATAACTATGGCTACACCTTC.

The chain is built from TRBV6-6 and TRBJ1-3; D gene uncertain. The CDR3 has 15 amino acids. Germline CDR1 is MNHNY and CDR2 is SVGAGI (reference sequence). The V gene lost 6 bases and the J gene lost 4 bases, with 16 bases spanning the gap. The chain's CDR3 is CASSLRVDGGNTIYF. CDR3 DNA sequence: TGTGCCAGCAGCCTACGGGTTGATGGGGGAAACACCATATATTTT.

The gene calls are TRBV3-1 (or the pseudogene TRBV3-2) and TRBJ2-2; possibly TRBD1 for D (5 bases). V was cut by 0 bases and J by 4 bases, with 15 bases left in between. Germline assignment: CDR1 LGHDT and CDR2 YNNKEL (reference sequence). The CDR3 is made up of 17 amino acids. CDR3 sequence reads: CASSQDSQGRSTGELFF. The CDR3 nucleotides are TGTGCCAGCAGCCAAGATAGTCAGGGTCGTAGCACCGGGGAGCTGTTTTTT.

The V gene is TRBV25-1, the J gene TRBJ2-7; TRBD1 aligns across 9 bases. The germline V gene has CDR1 MGHDK and CDR2 SYGVNS. The CDR3 consists of 15 residues. J lost 6 bases, V lost 1 base, and 7 bases had no gene match. CDR3 sequence reads: CASSEFGTGSTEQYF. The DNA of the CDR3 is TGTGCCAGCAGTGAATTCGGGACAGGGTCGACCGAGCAGTACTTC.

The CDR3 bases are TGTGCCAGCAGCGTTTCTAGCGGGTACCAAGAGACCCAGTACTTC. This gives the protein CASSVSSGYQETQYF. The chain uses TRBV9 and TRBJ2-5; TRBD2 matches 8 bases. Trimming cost V 2 bases and J 0 bases; bases outside gene matches: 3. CDR1 is SGDLS and CDR2 is YYNGEE in the germline V gene. The CDR3 runs 15 residues. Supplemented by reference TRBV9 and TRBJ2-5, the full variable domain reads DSGVTQTPKHLITATGQRVTLRCSPRSGDLSVYWYQQSLDQGLQFLIQYYNGEERAKGNILERFSAQQFPDLHSELNLSSLELGDSALYFCASSVSSGYQETQYFGPGTRLLVL.

This clone has just a few counts. The J gene is TRBJ2-3, the V gene TRBV5-4; possibly TRBD2 for D (5 bases). The ends were cut back, 7 bases at V and 3 bases at J, with 6 bases in the middle. The germline CDR1 and CDR2 sequences are SGHNT and YYREEE (reference sequence). The CDR3 has 11 residues. DNA of the CDR3: TGTGCCAGCGGGGAGACAGATACGCAGTATTTT. It yields the protein CASGETDTQYF.

The V and J genes are TRBV24-1 and TRBJ1-2; 7 bases match TRBD1. This CDR3 has 16 amino acids. Unmatched junction bases numbered 7, after V lost 2 bases and J lost 2 bases. Per the germline V gene, CDR1 is KGHDR and CDR2 is SFDVKD. Here the CDR3 reads CATSDSHRGMNYGYTF. In DNA, the CDR3 is TGTGCCACCAGTGATTCCCACAGGGGAATGAACTATGGCTACACCTTC.

The chain has TRBV18 and TRBJ1-1; 7 positions agree with TRBD1. The V segment lost 3 bases and the J segment 1 base; nucleotides outside the gene matches: 8. This CDR3 spans 16 amino acids. Germline loops: CDR1 KGHSH, CDR2 LQKENI. DNA of the CDR3: TGTGCCAGCTCACCTAGACAGGGCGCTACGAACACTGAAGCTTTCTTT. This translates into CASSPRQGATNTEAFF.

The table lists this clone with a few counts. V and J are TRBV6-1 and TRBJ1-3; D might be TRBD1 (5 bases). The germline V gene has CDR1 MNHNS and CDR2 SASEGT. V was trimmed by 2 bases and J by 4 bases, leaving 12 bases between them. The CDR3 extends over 15 amino acids. The CDR3, as DNA: TGTGCCAGCAGTGAACAGGGTTTTGGCGGAAACACCATATATTTT. Translating gives CASSEQGFGGNTIYF.

The V call is TRBV7-2, the J call TRBJ1-6; D remains unclear. The germline gives CDR1 SGHTA, CDR2 FQGNSA. The CDR3 has 15 amino acids. V dropped 0 bases and J dropped 7 bases, with 10 bases sitting between them. This CDR3 reads CASSLALGENSPLHF. The CDR3 coding sequence is TGTGCCAGCAGCTTAGCTTTGGGAGAGAATTCACCCCTCCACTTT.

The genes are TRBV19 and TRBJ1-5; weak D call: TRBD1 (6 bases). The germline V and J ends were trimmed by 4 bases and 4 bases, with 29 bases remaining between them. Germline CDR1 and CDR2: LNHDA and SQIVND (reference sequence). The CDR3 length is 20 residues. CDR3 loop: CASSTHRASMLRQRNQPQHF. The CDR3 bases are TGTGCCAGTAGTACGCACAGGGCATCCATGTTAAGACAGAGAAATCAGCCCCAGCATTTT.

This clone was detected a few times. V and J are TRBV11-1 and TRBJ2-5; unclear D gene. There are 13 residues in the CDR3. Deletions cut 1 base from V and 4 bases from J, with 7 bases between. Germline V CDR1 and CDR2: SGHAT, FQDESV (reference sequence). The CDR3 spells CASSLGVVETQYF. The DNA of the CDR3 is TGTGCCAGCAGCTTAGGAGTGGTAGAGACCCAGTACTTC.

This sequence joins TRBV5-5 and TRBJ1-2; weak D call: TRBD1 (5 bases). Trimming took 4 bases from V and 7 from J, leaving 14 bases between them. CDR1 and CDR2 (germline): SGHKS, YYEKEE (reference sequence). The CDR3 length is 13 residues. The CDR3 loop is CASSPWGEVGYTF. The CDR3 nucleotides are TGTGCCAGCAGCCCATGGGGGGAGGTTGGCTACACCTTC.

The chain has TRBV19 and TRBJ2-5; 10 bases are a match to TRBD2. The V gene's germline CDR1 is LNHDA and CDR2 SQIVND (reference sequence). J gave up 1 base and V 3 bases, and 2 bases lay outside the gene matches. The CDR3 sequence is 15 residues long. The CDR3 DNA follows: TGTGCCAGTAGTATCGGACTAGCGGTCCAAGAGACCCAGTACTTC. This translates into CASSIGLAVQETQYF. Full variable domain (rest looked up from reference TRBV19 and TRBJ2-5): DGGITQSPKYLFRKEGQNVTLSCEQNLNHDAMYWYRQDPGQGLRLIYYSQIVNDFQKGDIAEGYSVSREKKESFPLTVTSAQKNPTAFYLCASSIGLAVQETQYFGPGTRLLVL.

This clone occurred once. The chain links TRBV2 to TRBJ2-2; TRBD2 aligns across 11 bases. Germline V gives CDR1 SNHLY, CDR2 FYNNEI. The CDR3 consists of 15 residues. Trimming removed 5 bases from V and 5 bases from J; junction bases left unmatched: 4. The CDR3 loop reads CASSPLAGVTGELFF. CDR3 sequence (DNA): TGTGCCAGCAGTCCACTAGCGGGGGTAACCGGGGAGCTGTTTTTT.

The chain couples TRBV5-1 to TRBJ1-6; D gene uncertain. This CDR3 region has 14 residues. Trimming removed 0 bases from V and 6 bases from J, with 7 bases in between. The germline gives CDR1 SGHRS, CDR2 YFSETQ. CDR3 sequence reads: CASSLGLFNSPLHF. The CDR3 DNA reads as TGCGCCAGCAGCTTGGGACTATTTAATTCACCCCTCCACTTT.

This clone occurred a few times. This chain links TRBV27 with TRBJ2-7, with TRBD1 matching over 10 bases. Germline values: CDR1 MNHEY, CDR2 SMNVEV (reference sequence). After removal of 0 bases from V and 4 bases from J, the junction contained 3 bases not matched to a gene. CDR3 length: 15 amino acids. The CDR3 coding sequence is TGTGCCAGCAGTTTATCGGGGACAGGGGTGTACGAGCAGTACTTC. It codes for CASSLSGTGVYEQYF.